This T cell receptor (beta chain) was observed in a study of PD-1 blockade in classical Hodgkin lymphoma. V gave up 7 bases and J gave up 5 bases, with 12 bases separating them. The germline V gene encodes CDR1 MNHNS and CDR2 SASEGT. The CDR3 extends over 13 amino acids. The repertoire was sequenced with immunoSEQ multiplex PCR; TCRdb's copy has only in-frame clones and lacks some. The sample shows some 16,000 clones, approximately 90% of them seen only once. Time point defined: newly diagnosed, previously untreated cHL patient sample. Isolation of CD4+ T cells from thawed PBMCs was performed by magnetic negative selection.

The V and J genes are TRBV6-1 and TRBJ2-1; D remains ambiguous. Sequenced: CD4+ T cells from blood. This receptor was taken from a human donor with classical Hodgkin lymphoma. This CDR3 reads CASTRLPNNEQFF. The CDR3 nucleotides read TGTGCCAGCACGAGATTGCCCAACAATGAGCAGTTCTTC.